This T cell receptor (beta chain) was captured in a study of beta chain features in type 1 diabetes. The study, taken as a whole, reports: Moderate but significant shortening of TCRB CDR3s was recorded in all four CD4+ subsets from Type 1 diabetes patients. Compared with healthy donors, patients appeared to share more similar naive, central memory and regulatory TCRB repertoires.

The CDR3 extends over 16 amino acids. With V trimmed by 3 bases and J by 5 bases, 8 bases remained unmatched. In germline, CDR1 is LGHNA, CDR2 YNFKEQ. Expressed TCRB transcripts were sequenced because the entire RNA isolate underwent reverse transcription. TCRdb keeps only in-frame clones here, not all; method: immunoSEQ multiplex PCR. The sample consists of approximately 84,000 clones, 25% to 35% of them appearing once. Each donor gave one heparinised blood draw averaging approximately 120 mL. Comment on this clone: Its target is not known.

The sample consisted of stem cell memory CD4+ T cells from blood. This clonotype originated in a woman aged 18-29 years in good health. V and J are TRBV4-2 and TRBJ2-3; 10 bases match TRBD2. The CDR3 protein is CASSQTAGGPGDTQYF. Here the CDR3 DNA reads TGTGCCAGCAGCCAGACAGCGGGAGGGCCAGGAGATACGCAGTATTTT.